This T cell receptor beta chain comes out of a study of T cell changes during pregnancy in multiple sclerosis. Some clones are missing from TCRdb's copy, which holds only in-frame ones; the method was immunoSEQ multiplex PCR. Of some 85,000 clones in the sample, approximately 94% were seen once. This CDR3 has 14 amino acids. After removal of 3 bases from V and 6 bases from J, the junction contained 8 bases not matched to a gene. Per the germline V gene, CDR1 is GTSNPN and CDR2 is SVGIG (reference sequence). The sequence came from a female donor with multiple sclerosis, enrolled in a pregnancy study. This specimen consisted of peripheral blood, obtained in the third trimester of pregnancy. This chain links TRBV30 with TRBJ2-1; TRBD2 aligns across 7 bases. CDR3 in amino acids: CAWRAQAGRNEQFF. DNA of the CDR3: TGTGCCTGGAGGGCACAAGCGGGACGCAATGAGCAGTTCTTC.